Shown below are 29 T cell receptor beta chains from a single sample sequenced in a study of cytomegalovirus exposure and HLA in healthy donors. The PCR employed 60 Vbeta primers together with 13 Jbeta primers. Data came from immunoSEQ multiplex PCR; TCRdb stores just in-frame clones and leaves some out. The table shows 85,000 to 100,000 clones, with roughly 79% occurring only once. Material for sequencing was PBMCs. The receptors were sampled from a woman aged 40 to 50 in good health and CMV-seronegative.

This rearrangement joins TRBV7-9 to TRBJ1-1; D unclear. The CDR3 has 12 residues. The ends were cut back, 5 bases at V and 1 base at J, with 5 bases in the middle. Per the germline V gene, CDR1 is SEHNR and CDR2 is FQNEAQ (reference sequence). CDR3 DNA: TGTGCCAGCAGCCACGGGAACACTGAAGCTTTCTTT. This translates into CASSHGNTEAFF.

In this sample, this clone turned up a few times. J is TRBJ1-1 and V is TRBV10-3, with 8 bases that match TRBD1. The CDR3 is 15 residues long. After removal of 2 bases from V and 6 bases from J, the junction contained 8 bases not matched to a gene. Per germline, CDR1 ENHRY and CDR2 SYGVKD. Here the CDR3 DNA reads TGTGCCATCAGTGAGGCCAGGGGGCGGACAGCTGAAGCTTTCTTT. It is translated as CAISEARGRTAEAFF.

The V and J genes are TRBV19 and TRBJ2-7; no reliable D call. V lost 3 bases and J 7 bases, leaving 16 bases between the germline ends. The CDR3 is made up of 14 amino acids. In germline, CDR1 is LNHDA, CDR2 SQIVND (reference sequence). CDR3 DNA: TGTGCCAGTAGTATTTTTGAGCCCACCGATGAGCAGTACTTC. It codes for CASSIFEPTDEQYF.

This clone was seen just once. The chain joins TRBV19 to TRBJ1-1, with TRBD1 as a possible D gene (5 bases). The germline V and J ends were trimmed by 3 bases and 2 bases, with 19 bases remaining between them. This CDR3 comprises 17 residues. From germline, CDR1 is LNHDA and CDR2 SQIVND (reference sequence). The CDR3 here is CASSIPRQRRANTEAFF. The CDR3 region has the DNA TGTGCCAGTAGTATTCCCAGACAACGCAGGGCCAACACTGAAGCTTTCTTT.

The chain employs TRBV5-1 and TRBJ2-3, with 8 bases fitting TRBD2. This CDR3 has 15 amino acids. Losses at the gene ends were 0 bases for V and 3 bases for J; bases not matched to a gene: 3. Germline assignment: CDR1 SGHRS and CDR2 YFSETQ. The CDR3 is CASSLVGGVTDTQYF. In DNA, the CDR3 is TGCGCCAGCAGCTTGGTCGGGGGGGTAACAGATACGCAGTATTTT.

The genes are TRBV5-1 and TRBJ2-1, with D possibly being TRBD1 (5 bases). Germline loops: CDR1 SGHRS, CDR2 YFSETQ. This CDR3 is built from 16 residues. Trimming took 0 bases from V and 9 from J, leaving 19 bases between them. The CDR3 nucleotides read TGCGCCAGCAGCTTGGCAGGGCAGGGTGGGCTCGGTGAGCAGTTCTTC. This encodes CASSLAGQGGLGEQFF.

This clone was recorded a few times. V usage is TRBV5-1 and J usage is TRBJ1-1, with D possibly matching TRBD1 (6 bases). V lost 3 bases to trimming and J lost 5 bases, with 11 bases between them. Germline loops: CDR1 SGHRS, CDR2 YFSETQ. The CDR3 totals 13 residues. CDR3 amino acids: CASSYTRGTEAFF. Written as DNA, the CDR3 is TGCGCCAGCAGCTATACCAGGGGTACTGAAGCTTTCTTT.

The chain couples TRBV7-9 to TRBJ1-4, with a possible D match to TRBD1 (5 bases). Germline values: CDR1 SEHNR, CDR2 FQNEAQ (reference sequence). The V end lost 5 bases, the J end lost 2 bases, and 12 bases lay between the germline ends. The CDR3 has 15 residues. This chain's CDR3 is CASSGSGGTNEKLFF. CDR3 coding DNA: TGTGCCAGCAGCGGGAGCGGGGGGACTAATGAAAAACTGTTTTTT.

The gene calls are TRBV7-9 and TRBJ1-1, with 7 positions matching TRBD1. Per the germline V gene, CDR1 is SEHNR and CDR2 is FQNEAQ (reference sequence). V trimming: 1 base; J trimming: 6 bases; junction bases outside the gene matches: 5. There are 14 residues in the CDR3. This CDR3 reads CASSLGGQSAEAFF. DNA of the CDR3: TGTGCCAGCAGCTTAGGGGGACAGTCCGCTGAAGCTTTCTTT.

This clone was observed a single time. This CDR3 reads CASSLTSSRTDTQYF. The CDR3 region has the DNA TGTGCCAGCAGTTTAACTAGCAGCCGCACAGATACGCAGTATTTT. The V call is TRBV6-1, the J call TRBJ2-3; perhaps TRBD2 as D (6 bases). Germline CDR1 is MNHNS and CDR2 is SASEGT. Trimming left V 5 bases short and J 1 base short, with 13 bases between. The CDR3 length is 15 residues.

This chain's CDR3 is CASSYGTGGQETQYF. CDR3 coding DNA: TGTGCCAGCAGTTACGGGACAGGGGGTCAAGAGACCCAGTACTTC. The J gene is TRBJ2-5, the V gene TRBV6-5; TRBD1 aligns across 11 bases. The CDR3 covers 15 residues. Germline-derived CDR1 and CDR2 are MNHEY and SVGAGI. Germline trimming cut 2 bases from V and 2 bases from J; bases unmatched to any gene: 1.

This clone turned up a few times. This chain's CDR3 is CASRTGRDTQYF. The CDR3 DNA reads as TGCGCCAGCAGGACTGGGAGGGATACGCAGTATTTT. V is TRBV5-1 and J is TRBJ2-3; maybe TRBD2 (6 bases). CDR3 length equals 12 residues. V dropped 5 bases and J dropped 6 bases, with 10 bases sitting between them. CDR1 is SGHRS, CDR2 YFSETQ, per germline.

CDR3 in amino acids: CAIGDRVHEQYF. DNA for the CDR3: TGTGCCATCGGTGACCGGGTCCACGAGCAGTACTTC. The chain links TRBV6-6 to TRBJ2-7; no firm D call. Trimming left V 10 bases short and J 5 bases short, with 15 bases between. This CDR3 comprises 12 residues. CDR1 and CDR2 from the germline V gene are MNHNY and SVGAGI (reference sequence).

This clone was detected only once. V gene TRBV9 combines with J gene TRBJ1-6; TRBD1 matches at 7 bases. Trimming cost V 5 bases and J 7 bases; bases outside gene matches: 6. The germline CDR1 and CDR2 sequences are SGDLS and YYNGEE. There are 14 residues in the CDR3. This CDR3 reads CASSGDSSNSPLHF. Here the CDR3 DNA reads TGTGCCAGCAGTGGGGACAGTTCGAATTCACCCCTCCACTTT.

A word on this clone: It is likely a read error, because the conserved phenylalanine at the end of the CDR3 is missing. The limits of the CDR3 on the DNA are not certain, so only TCRdb's listed CDR3 is given. The CDR3 spells CASGLGGGGIEALV. This rearrangement joins TRBV12-5 to TRBJ1-1. The germline V gene encodes CDR1 LGHNT and CDR2 FRNRAP. Including both end residues, the CDR3 is 14 amino acids long.

This clone was found once. J is TRBJ2-7 and V is TRBV7-2, with D maybe TRBD2 (6 bases). CDR3 length: 16 amino acids. Germline-derived CDR1 and CDR2 are SGHTA and FQGNSA. V was trimmed by 1 base and J by 2 bases, leaving 15 bases between them. CDR3 region: CASSLVMAGFTYEQYF. The CDR3 bases are TGTGCCAGCAGCTTAGTGATGGCGGGGTTCACCTACGAGCAGTACTTC.

The genes are TRBV5-1 and TRBJ1-2; D perhaps matches TRBD1 (5 bases). Trimming took 8 bases from V and 4 from J, leaving 21 bases between them. CDR1 and CDR2 from the germline V gene are SGHRS and YFSETQ. CDR3 length equals 15 residues. The CDR3 DNA is TGCGCCAGTAATCCCGCCGCAGGGCAGGGCTATGGCTACACCTTC. This gives the protein CASNPAAGQGYGYTF.

V is TRBV19 and J is TRBJ1-2, with 7 bases lining up with TRBD1. CDR3 size: 15 residues. CDR1 and CDR2 (germline): LNHDA, SQIVND (reference sequence). The trim removed 0 bases at V and 3 bases at J, leaving 4 bases unmatched. CDR3 sequence: CASSIDRDRHYGYTF. The CDR3 bases are TGTGCCAGTAGTATAGACCGGGACAGACACTATGGCTACACCTTC. Looking up the rest from reference TRBV19 and TRBJ1-2 gives the full variable domain: DGGITQSPKYLFRKEGQNVTLSCEQNLNHDAMYWYRQDPGQGLRLIYYSQIVNDFQKGDIAEGYSVSREKKESFPLTVTSAQKNPTAFYLCASSIDRDRHYGYTFGSGTRLTVV.

The rearrangement uses TRBV7-9 and TRBJ2-4; D gene unclear. With 2 bases removed from V and 6 bases from J, the gap between germline ends came to 5 bases. Germline V gene lookup returns CDR1 SEHNR and CDR2 FQNEAQ (reference sequence). The CDR3 contains 12 residues. Here the CDR3 DNA reads TGTGCCAGCAGCTTATCGGGAAACATTCAGTACTTC. Translated: CASSLSGNIQYF.

This chain links TRBV18 with TRBJ1-2, with 7 bases fitting TRBD1. The CDR3 contains 15 residues. CDR1 and CDR2 (germline): KGHSH, LQKENI. The ends lost 2 bases at V and 0 bases at J; junction bases unmatched: 3. The CDR3 here is CASSPGTDTNYGYTF. The CDR3 DNA follows: TGTGCCAGCTCACCAGGGACAGATACTAACTATGGCTACACCTTC.

The table lists this clone with a few counts. The chain couples TRBV6-5 to TRBJ2-2; TRBD1 aligns across 7 bases. The CDR3 has 14 residues. Germline CDR1 reads MNHEY; CDR2 reads SVGAGI. The ends lost 7 bases at V and 2 bases at J; junction bases unmatched: 4. In DNA, the CDR3 is TGTGCCAGCATAGACAGGGAAAACACCGGGGAGCTGTTTTTT. As protein: CASIDRENTGELFF.

Points on this clone: Mismatch with germline at one junction end may stem from a read error. V is TRBV4-1 and J is TRBJ1-5; unclear D gene. Germline V gene sequence: CDR1 MGHRA, CDR2 YSYEKL. The CDR3 runs to 15 residues. The CDR3 loop reads CASSSVRGQNTNLYF. The CDR3 DNA sequence: TGCGCCAGCAGTTCCGTAAGAGGGCAAAATACAAATTTGTATTTT.

The rearrangement links TRBV7-8 to TRBJ1-5; D possibly corresponds to TRBD1 (5 bases). Trimming removed 5 bases from V and 1 base from J, with 12 bases in between. CDR1 and CDR2 (germline): SGHVS, FQNEAQ. There are 15 residues in the CDR3. Written as DNA, the CDR3 is TGTGCCAGCAGCCCCATCCGGGGGAGCAATCAGCCCCAGCATTTT. Translated: CASSPIRGSNQPQHF.

V usage is TRBV7-3 and J usage is TRBJ2-7; no clear D gene. This CDR3 comprises 14 residues. Germline V gene data show CDR1 as SGHTA and CDR2 as FQGTGA. V gave up 2 bases and J gave up 0 bases, with 8 bases separating them. The CDR3 sequence: CASSLSASSYEQYF. In DNA form, the CDR3 reads TGTGCCAGCAGCTTATCAGCTAGCTCCTACGAGCAGTACTTC.

The chain links TRBV10-3 to TRBJ2-4; 9 nucleotides line up with TRBD2. J was trimmed by 1 base and V by 9 bases; bases with no gene match: 7. The CDR3 spans 15 residues. From germline, CDR1 is ENHRY and CDR2 SYGVKD. The DNA of the CDR3 is TGTGCCATAGCTTCCGGGACTAGCGCCAAAAACATTCAGTACTTC. This translates into CAIASGTSAKNIQYF.

A few counts support this clone. The chain's CDR3 is CASSLEGRGTSGRDEQFF. The CDR3 DNA sequence: TGTGCCAGCAGCTTAGAGGGGCGAGGGACTAGCGGGAGGGATGAGCAGTTCTTC. The V call is TRBV7-8, the J call TRBJ2-1; 16 nucleotides agree with TRBD2. The CDR3 is made up of 18 amino acids. Germline CDR1 and CDR2: SGHVS and FQNEAQ. J was trimmed by 8 bases and V by 1 base; bases with no gene match: 8.

V gene TRBV9 combines with J gene TRBJ1-6; TRBD1 agrees at 8 bases. This CDR3 is built from 14 residues. Germline CDR1 SGDLS, CDR2 YYNGEE. With 3 bases clipped from V and 10 bases from J, the junction kept 6 bases outside the gene matches. The CDR3 is CASSAQGVGSPLHF. The DNA for the CDR3 is TGTGCCAGCAGCGCACAGGGGGTGGGATCACCCCTCCACTTT. Complete variable domain (other parts from reference TRBV9 and TRBJ1-6): DSGVTQTPKHLITATGQRVTLRCSPRSGDLSVYWYQQSLDQGLQFLIQYYNGEERAKGNILERFSAQQFPDLHSELNLSSLELGDSALYFCASSAQGVGSPLHFGNGTRLTVT.

The chain joins TRBV4-1 to TRBJ2-4; no firm D call. The CDR3 is 12 residues long. CDR1 is MGHRA and CDR2 is YSYEKL in the germline V gene. V was cut by 1 base and J by 8 bases, with 6 bases left in between. In DNA form, the CDR3 reads TGCGCCAGCAGCCAAGGGCAAGACATTCAGTACTTC. Translating gives CASSQGQDIQYF.

The V call is TRBV7-2, the J call TRBJ1-3; no clear D. Germline V lookup: CDR1 SGHTA, CDR2 FQGNSA. The CDR3 sequence is 13 residues long. Trimming cost V 4 bases and J 4 bases, with 8 bases left between them. The CDR3 protein is CASSSGWGNTIYF. CDR3 in DNA: TGTGCCAGCAGCTCGGGGTGGGGAAACACCATATATTTT.